The present TCR beta chain was sequenced within a study of immune characteristics of hereditary and idiopathic chronic pancreatitis. General notes on the study: The study examined local immune cells and TCRbeta repertoires in the pancreas in hereditary and idiopathic chronic pancreatitis, using control pancreases from organ donors for comparison. The gDNA-based approach was selected because the approach required minimal in vitro experimental manipulation of T cells infiltrating the pancreas. TCRbeta sequencing covered roughly 5 control pancreases, under ten hereditary chronic pancreatitis pancreases and 6 idiopathic chronic pancreatitis pancreases. What the study reported, not specific to this receptor: Because patient tissue could only be obtained at the time of TPIAT, differences in disease duration may have influenced the immune findings. Significantly increased TCRbeta repertoire diversity and reduced clonality were observed in both chronic pancreatitis groups relative to controls. Among approximately 13 chronic pancreatitis patients, a positive correlation was found between numbers of productive TCR rearrangements and disease severity scores. Vbeta-Jbeta gene family usage, including TRBV10, TRBV19, TRBV23 and TRBV5, differed between hereditary and idiopathic chronic pancreatitis. Chronic pancreatitis caused by alcohol use was not included in the study.

Trimming at the junction amounts to 1 base on V and 1 base on J, and the germline ends lie 5 bases apart. The germline V gene provides CDR1 SGHDT and CDR2 YYEEEE. The CDR3 holds 13 amino acids from the cysteine to the phenylalanine. Only CDR3 DNA remains: 39 bases, in frame from the first base. Pancreas tissue with chronic pancreatitis was obtained from patients having total pancreatectomy with islet autotransplantation (TPIAT). None of the chronic pancreatitis patients included in the study had a known history of diabetes. For TCRbeta sequencing, genomic DNA was pulled straight from bulk pancreas tissue, skipping any T cell sorting. No particular cause of disease was identified in idiopathic chronic pancreatitis patients. At two US centers, pancreas tissues from patients and organ donors were collected on a consecutive basis. Preparation of the library involved the immunoSEQ multiplex PCR assay. From pancreatic genomic DNA, the TCRbeta CDR3 region and adjacent sequences were amplified and sequenced. Per the authors' processing: Repertoire diversity was assessed as a mean normalized Shannon-Wiener index, and productive clonality and productive rearrangement counts were also measured. Control and chronic pancreatitis repertoire metrics were compared by means of the nonparametric Mann-Whitney U test. A shared clonotype was defined as a CDR3beta sequence with the same amino acid composition and length across subjects. TCRdb limited this immuneACCESS table to in-frame rearrangements with V and J called. A share of clones is missing; checked studies link under half to unresolved V genes, and the rest is unexplained. V and J calls and clone size are as listed in that table; D and trimming were resolved from the DNA. The sample has 1,000 or so clones on record, about 71% of them singletons. The ten largest clonotypes hold around 15% of the sample.

Details on this clone: Its antigen specificity is not known. No base qualities exist here, and no much larger clone lies one base off it.

The material sequenced was pancreas tissue with idiopathic chronic pancreatitis. This specimen's cell subset or site label, interpreted: chronic pancreatitis without an identified cause. The sequence came from a human donor with chronic pancreatitis. Here the chain combines TRBV5-6 and TRBJ2-5, with TRBD2 tentatively as D gene (5 bases match). The DNA reads as follows: TGTGCCAGCAGCTTGCGGGGCCAAGAGACCCAGTACTTC. The translation is CASSLRGQETQYF.